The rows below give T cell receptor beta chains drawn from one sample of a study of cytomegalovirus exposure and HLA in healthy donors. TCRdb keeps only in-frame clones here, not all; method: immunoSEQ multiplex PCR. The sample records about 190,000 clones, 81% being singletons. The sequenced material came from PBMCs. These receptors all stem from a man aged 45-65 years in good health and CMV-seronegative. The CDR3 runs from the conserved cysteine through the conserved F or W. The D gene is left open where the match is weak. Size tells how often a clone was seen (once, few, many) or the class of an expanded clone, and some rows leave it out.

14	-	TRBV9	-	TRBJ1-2	CASSVGRASSGYTF	TGTGCCAGCAGCGTAGGCAGGGCGTCATCAGGCTACACCTTC
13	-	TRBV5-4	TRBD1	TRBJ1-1	CASTEDRGPEAFF	TGTGCCAGCACCGAGGACAGGGGACCTGAAGCTTTCTTT
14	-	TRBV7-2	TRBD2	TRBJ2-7	CASSPRGGLYEQYF	TGTGCCAGCAGCCCCCGGGGGGGCCTTTACGAGCAGTACTTC
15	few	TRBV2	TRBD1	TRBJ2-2	CASSERAGGVGELFF	TGTGCCAGCAGTGAAAGGGCAGGGGGAGTCGGGGAGCTGTTTTTT
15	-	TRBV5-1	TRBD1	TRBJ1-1	CASSAGQADGAEAFF	TGCGCCAGCAGCGCGGGACAGGCTGATGGGGCTGAAGCTTTCTTT
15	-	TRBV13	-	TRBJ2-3	CASSLVVSGEDTQYF	TGTGCCAGCAGCTTAGTGGTGTCAGGCGAAGATACGCAGTATTTT
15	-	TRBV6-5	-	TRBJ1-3	CASRLLSVSGNTIYF	TGTGCCAGCAGACTATTAAGCGTATCTGGAAACACCATATATTTT
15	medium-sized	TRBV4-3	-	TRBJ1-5	CASSQATSGNQPQHF	TGCGCCAGCAGCCAAGCAACTTCGGGCAATCAGCCCCAGCATTTT
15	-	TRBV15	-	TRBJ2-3	CATSRDGGSTDTQYF	TGTGCCACCAGCAGAGATGGAGGGAGCACAGATACGCAGTATTTT
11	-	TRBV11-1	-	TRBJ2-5	CASRQAETQYF	TGTGCCAGCAGACAGGCCGAGACCCAGTACTTC
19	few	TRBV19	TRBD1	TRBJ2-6	CASSILMGQGIGGANVLTF	TGTGCCAGTAGTATTTTAATGGGACAGGGAATCGGCGGGGCCAACGTCCTGACTTTC
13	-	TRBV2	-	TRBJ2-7	CASSILDRGEQYF	TGTGCCAGCAGTATCCTGGATAGGGGCGAGCAGTACTTC
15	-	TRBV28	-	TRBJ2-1	CASSLSGTVYNEQFF	TGTGCCTCCTCGCTCTCCGGGACTGTATACAATGAGCAGTTCTTC
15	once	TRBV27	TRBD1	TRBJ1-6	CASSPLGTGVSPLHF	TGTGCCAGCAGCCCTCTTGGGACAGGGGTCTCCCCCCTCCACTTT
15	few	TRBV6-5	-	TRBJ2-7	CASSYSLGGGHEQYF	TGTGCCAGCAGTTACTCTTTAGGGGGGGGCCACGAGCAGTACTTC
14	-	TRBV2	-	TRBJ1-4	CASSEAGWGEKLFF	TGTGCCAGCAGTGAAGCCGGTTGGGGCGAAAAACTGTTTTTT
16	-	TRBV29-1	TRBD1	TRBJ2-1	CSVEAGTGGSYNEQFF	TGCAGCGTTGAAGCGGGGACAGGGGGCTCCTACAATGAGCAGTTCTTC
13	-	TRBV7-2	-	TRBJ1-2	CASSFPRAAGYTF	TGTGCCAGCAGCTTCCCCAGGGCGGCTGGCTACACCTTC
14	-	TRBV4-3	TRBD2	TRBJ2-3	CASSQTSGWNTQYF	TGCGCCAGCAGCCAAACTAGCGGGTGGAATACGCAGTATTTT
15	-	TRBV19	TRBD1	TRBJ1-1	CASTPLGTGVTEAFF	TGTGCCAGTACTCCTCTCGGGACAGGGGTCACTGAAGCTTTCTTT
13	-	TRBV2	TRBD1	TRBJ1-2	CASTSTGDYGYTF	TGTGCCAGCACTTCGACAGGGGACTATGGCTACACCTTC
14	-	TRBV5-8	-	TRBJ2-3	CASSLLGLPDTQYF	TGTGCCAGCAGCTTGCTGGGACTTCCAGATACGCAGTATTTT
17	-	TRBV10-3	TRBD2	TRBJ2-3	CAISAGSGGAGTDTQYF	TGTGCCATCAGTGCGGGAAGCGGGGGGGCTGGCACAGATACGCAGTATTTT
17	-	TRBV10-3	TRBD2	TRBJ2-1	CAISGGTSGGGYNEQFF	TGTGCCATCAGTGGGGGGACTAGCGGGGGGGGCTACAATGAGCAGTTCTTC
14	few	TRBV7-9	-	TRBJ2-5	CASSLANRNETQYF	TGTGCCAGCAGCTTAGCGAACAGGAACGAGACCCAGTACTTC
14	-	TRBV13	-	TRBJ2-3	CASSPRGALDTQYF	TGTGCCAGCAGCCCCCGGGGGGCCTTAGATACGCAGTATTTT
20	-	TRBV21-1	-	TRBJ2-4	CASSKGGQTASHRAKNIQYF	TGTGCCAGCAGCAAAGGTGGGCAGACCGCTTCCCACCGCGCCAAAAACATTCAGTACTTC
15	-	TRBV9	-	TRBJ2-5	CASSATRREWETQYF	TGTGCCAGCAGCGCAACTCGACGGGAATGGGAGACCCAGTACTTC
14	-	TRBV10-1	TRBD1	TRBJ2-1	CASSDGTGSNEQFF	TGCGCCAGCAGTGACGGGACAGGGAGCAATGAGCAGTTCTTC
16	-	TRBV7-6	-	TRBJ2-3	CASSLTAGRGRDTQYF	TGTGCCAGCAGCTTGACCGCGGGCAGGGGTAGGGATACGCAGTATTTT
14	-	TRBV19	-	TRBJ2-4	CASSMVGTKNIQYF	TGTGCCAGTAGTATGGTGGGCACCAAAAACATTCAGTACTTC
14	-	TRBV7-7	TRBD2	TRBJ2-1	CASSQGGRGNEQFF	TGTGCCAGCAGCCAGGGAGGGCGGGGCAATGAGCAGTTCTTC
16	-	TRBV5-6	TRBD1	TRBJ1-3	CASSLVNRGLGNTIYF	TGTGCCAGCAGCTTGGTCAATAGGGGGCTTGGAAACACCATATATTTT
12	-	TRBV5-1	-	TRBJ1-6	CASSWAGSPLHF	TGCGCCAGCAGCTGGGCCGGCTCACCCCTCCACTTT
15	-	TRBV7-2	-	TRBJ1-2	CASSLGAAGAGGYTF	TGTGCCAGCAGCTTAGGGGCCGCGGGGGCTGGTGGCTACACCTTC
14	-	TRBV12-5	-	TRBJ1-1	CASVNRNMNTEAFF	TGTGCTAGTGTTAACAGGAACATGAACACTGAAGCTTTCTTT
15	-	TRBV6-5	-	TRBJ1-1	CASSYEGAGNTEAFF	TGTGCCAGCAGTTACGAAGGGGCTGGGAACACTGAAGCTTTCTTT
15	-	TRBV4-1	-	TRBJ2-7	CASSSQAFTRGEQYF	TGCGCCAGCAGCTCTCAGGCTTTTACTAGAGGCGAGCAGTACTTC
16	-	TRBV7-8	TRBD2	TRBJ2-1	CASSLVVAGGYNEQFF	TGTGCCAGCAGCTTAGTTGTAGCGGGGGGTTACAATGAGCAGTTCTTC
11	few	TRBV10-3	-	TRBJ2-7	CAISSSGEQYF	TGTGCCATCAGTTCGAGCGGTGAGCAGTACTTC
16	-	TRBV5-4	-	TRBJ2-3	CASSPRLGGDWDTQYF	TGTGCCAGCAGCCCCAGATTAGGGGGGGATTGGGATACGCAGTATTTT
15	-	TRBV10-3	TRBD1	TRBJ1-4	CAISESRQGGEKLFF	TGTGCCATCAGTGAGTCGAGACAGGGGGGGGAAAAACTGTTTTTT
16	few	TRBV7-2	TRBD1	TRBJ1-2	CASSFHRGTDIYGYTF	TGTGCCAGCAGCTTCCATAGAGGGACAGACATATATGGCTACACCTTC
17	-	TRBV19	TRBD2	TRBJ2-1	CASSRGEGQEDRSRQFF	TGTGCCAGTAGTAGGGGGGAGGGGCAGGAAGACCGTAGTCGGCAGTTCTTC
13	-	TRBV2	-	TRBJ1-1	CASRADWNTEAFF	TGTGCCAGCAGGGCCGACTGGAACACTGAAGCTTTCTTT
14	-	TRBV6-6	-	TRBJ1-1	CASAQRAGNTEAFF	TGTGCCAGCGCCCAGAGAGCGGGCAACACTGAAGCTTTCTTT
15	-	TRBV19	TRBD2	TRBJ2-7	CASSSSGGAPYEQYF	TGTGCCAGTAGTTCCAGCGGGGGGGCCCCCTACGAGCAGTACTTC
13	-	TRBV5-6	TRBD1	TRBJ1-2	CASSEDRGAGYTF	TGTGCCAGCAGCGAGGACAGGGGTGCTGGCTACACCTTC
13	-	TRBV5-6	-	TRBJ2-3	CASSLGGGEAQYF	TGTGCCAGCAGCTTAGGAGGAGGGGAGGCGCAGTATTTT
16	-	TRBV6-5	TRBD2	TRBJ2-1	CASSFRLAGEQGEQFF	TGTGCCAGCAGTTTCCGACTAGCGGGGGAGCAGGGGGAGCAGTTCTTC
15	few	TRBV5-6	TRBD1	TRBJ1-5	CASSILTGIGQPQHF	TGTGCCAGCAGCATACTGACAGGGATAGGACAGCCCCAGCATTTT
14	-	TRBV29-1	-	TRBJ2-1	CSVEETASYNEQFF	TGCAGCGTTGAGGAGACAGCCTCCTACAATGAGCAGTTCTTC